Following are 31 T cell receptor beta chains from one sample sequenced in a study of cytomegalovirus exposure and HLA in healthy donors. Researchers ran the PCR with 60 Vbeta and 13 Jbeta primers. Produced via immunoSEQ multiplex PCR; TCRdb's table is partial and in-frame only. This sample yields fewer than 250,000 clones, of which 75% to 85% are seen a single time; about 1.4% belongs to the top ten. The sample comprised PBMCs. The origin of the receptors is a girl aged 5 to 17 in good health and CMV-seronegative.

This chain connects TRBV28 to TRBJ1-3, with D uncertain. Per the germline V gene, CDR1 is MDHEN and CDR2 is SYDVKM. The CDR3 spans 13 residues. Between the trimmed V and J ends, which lost 4 bases and 7 bases, there was a span of 11 bases. The CDR3 is CASSSDGRNTIYF. Written as DNA, the CDR3 is TGTGCCAGCAGTTCCGACGGGAGGAACACCATATATTTT. The full variable domain, with the rest looked up from reference TRBV28 and TRBJ1-3, is DVKVTQSSRYLVKRTGEKVFLECVQDMDHENMFWYRQDPGLGLRLIYFSYDVKMKEKGDIPEGYSVSREKKERFSLILESASTNQTSMYLCASSSDGRNTIYFGEGSWLTVV.

J is TRBJ2-7 and V is TRBV4-2, with 9 bases identical to TRBD2. In germline, CDR1 is LGHNA, CDR2 YNFKEQ. The V and J ends lost 1 base and 10 bases, in that order; junction bases with no gene match: 8. This CDR3 has 14 residues. The chain's CDR3 is CASSQALAGSAQYF. The CDR3 nucleotides are TGTGCCAGCAGCCAAGCCCTAGCGGGGTCGGCCCAGTACTTC.

The chain is built from TRBV27 and TRBJ2-1, with D possibly being TRBD1 (5 bases). The germline V gene encodes CDR1 MNHEY and CDR2 SMNVEV (reference sequence). Trimming removed 7 bases from V and 4 bases from J, with 14 bases in between. This CDR3 comprises 14 residues. This chain's CDR3 is CASTAWGRYNEQFF. CDR3 nucleotide sequence: TGTGCCAGCACAGCCTGGGGCAGGTACAATGAGCAGTTCTTC.

The V and J genes are TRBV28 and TRBJ2-5, with 13 bases that match TRBD2. From germline, CDR1 is MDHEN and CDR2 SYDVKM. Germline trimming cut 6 bases from V and 5 bases from J; bases unmatched to any gene: 6. This CDR3 has 15 amino acids. This chain's CDR3 is CASRSLAGGQETQYF. CDR3 nucleotide sequence: TGTGCCAGCAGGTCACTAGCGGGGGGGCAGGAGACCCAGTACTTC.

V and J are TRBV4-3 and TRBJ1-5; D is unclear. CDR1 is LGHNA, CDR2 YSLEER, per germline. The CDR3 covers 13 residues. Trimming removed 2 bases at V and 6 bases at J, with 8 bases between. The CDR3 DNA reads as TGCGCCAGCAGCCAAAAAAGAGGTCAGCCCCAGCATTTT. Translated: CASSQKRGQPQHF.

V and J are TRBV11-2 and TRBJ1-1; 10 bases map to TRBD1. The germline gives CDR1 SGHAT, CDR2 FQNNGV. This CDR3 is built from 16 residues. The junction had 6 bases not matched to a gene; V was cut back by 5 bases and J by 0 bases. The CDR3 sequence is CASSPRDRGLNTEAFF. The CDR3, as DNA: TGTGCCAGCAGCCCCCGGGACAGGGGTTTGAACACTGAAGCTTTCTTT.

CDR3 sequence (DNA): TGCGCCAGCAGCTATAGGGACTCCGACTACGAGCAGTACTTC. Translation: CASSYRDSDYEQYF. This sequence joins TRBV5-1 and TRBJ2-7, with D perhaps matching TRBD2 (6 bases). CDR1 is SGHRS and CDR2 is YFSETQ in the germline V gene. Trimming cost V 3 bases and J 3 bases, with 13 bases left between them. The CDR3 consists of 14 residues.

The chain joins TRBV29-1 to TRBJ2-2; TRBD1 agrees at 9 bases. V lost 6 bases to trimming and J lost 7 bases; unmatched junction nucleotides: 12. Germline CDR1 reads SQVTM; CDR2 reads ANQGSEA. CDR3 size: 15 residues. The CDR3 spells CSVKANRGLGGELFF. The CDR3 DNA reads TGCAGCGTCAAGGCAAACAGGGGGCTGGGCGGGGAGCTGTTTTTT.

The chain has TRBV21-1 and TRBJ1-1; TRBD1, as called in the table, went unchecked against the DNA. TRBV21-1 constitutes a pseudogene. CDR3 length: 19 residues. CDR3 in amino acids: CASSKAQDRGLVLSTEAFF. CDR3 DNA: TGTGCCAGCAGCAAAGCGCAGGACAGGGGGCTGGTGTTGAGCACTGAAGCTTTCTTT.

The CDR3 nucleotides are TGCGCCAGCAGTCACACCGGGACAGGACTTTACGAGCAGTACTTC. Translating gives CASSHTGTGLYEQYF. The chain couples TRBV10-1 to TRBJ2-7; the match to TRBD1 covers 8 bases. The CDR3 is 15 residues long. The V segment lost 5 bases and the J segment 4 bases; nucleotides outside the gene matches: 10. The germline V gene encodes CDR1 WNHNN and CDR2 SYGVQD (reference sequence).

The CDR3 region has the DNA TGTGCCAGTAGTTCGGGGAAAACGCGGAATCAGCCCCAGCATTTT. As protein: CASSSGKTRNQPQHF. The chain joins TRBV19 to TRBJ1-5, with D unclear. V gave up 5 bases and J gave up 4 bases, with 15 bases separating them. The germline CDR1 and CDR2 sequences are LNHDA and SQIVND (reference sequence). The CDR3 contains 15 residues. The full variable domain, rest sourced from reference TRBV19 and TRBJ1-5, is DGGITQSPKYLFRKEGQNVTLSCEQNLNHDAMYWYRQDPGQGLRLIYYSQIVNDFQKGDIAEGYSVSREKKESFPLTVTSAQKNPTAFYLCASSSGKTRNQPQHFGDGTRLSIL.

The CDR3 nucleotides are TGTGCCAGCAGTCTAGGCGGGGGTGGCAATCAGCCCCAGCATTTT. Amino acids: CASSLGGGGNQPQHF. The chain combines TRBV7-9 with TRBJ1-5; a possible D gene is TRBD1 (5 bases). Trimming left V 6 bases short and J 2 bases short, with 14 bases between. The CDR3 runs to 15 residues. CDR1 SEHNR and CDR2 FQNEAQ come from the germline V gene (reference sequence).

V is TRBV28 and J is TRBJ1-2; a possible D gene is TRBD1 (5 bases). This CDR3 has 14 residues. Germline V gives CDR1 MDHEN, CDR2 SYDVKM. Trimming cost V 7 bases and J 2 bases, with 14 bases left between them. CDR3 coding DNA: TGTGCCAGCATCGTAAGCGGGGGAAACTATGGCTACACCTTC. Amino acids: CASIVSGGNYGYTF.

The chain uses TRBV6-1 and TRBJ2-7; TRBD2 matches at 7 bases. CDR1 and CDR2 from the germline V gene are MNHNS and SASEGT. The CDR3 runs 16 residues. The J segment lost 1 base and the V segment lost 3 bases, leaving 9 bases of the junction unmatched. CDR3 bases: TGTGCCAGCAGTGAGCTCGGTGGCGGGAGATCCTACGAGCAGTACTTC. It yields the protein CASSELGGGRSYEQYF.

This clone was counted only a few times. The chain recombines TRBV6-4 with TRBJ2-3; 8 bases align to TRBD2. This CDR3 has 16 amino acids. J was trimmed by 2 bases and V by 0 bases; bases with no gene match: 4. Per germline, CDR1 MRHNA and CDR2 SNTAGT. The CDR3 spells CASSDSASGHTDTQYF. DNA of the CDR3: TGTGCCAGCAGTGACTCAGCTAGCGGGCACACAGATACGCAGTATTTT.

This rearrangement joins TRBV6-5 to TRBJ1-4; D gene uncertain. The CDR3 is made up of 15 amino acids. V lost 6 bases, J lost 8 bases, and 19 bases lay in between. Looked up from germline, CDR1 is MNHEY and CDR2 is SVGAGI. CDR3 sequence (DNA): TGTGCCAGCAGCTATGGTCGGGGTGTCGGAGAAAAACTGTTTTTT. Translating it yields CASSYGRGVGEKLFF.

The rearrangement uses TRBV5-5 and TRBJ2-7; 8 bases align to TRBD1. V lost 0 bases, J lost 9 bases, and 14 bases stayed unmatched. The CDR3 has 16 amino acids. Germline loops: CDR1 SGHKS, CDR2 YYEKEE (reference sequence). The CDR3 loop reads CASSLAPGTGRSGQYF. Here the CDR3 DNA reads TGTGCCAGCAGCTTGGCCCCCGGGACAGGTCGATCGGGGCAGTACTTC.

The rearrangement joins TRBV4-2 to TRBJ1-5; D gene unclear. The CDR3 sequence is 16 residues long. V gave up 1 base and J gave up 1 base, with 11 bases separating them. CDR1 is LGHNA, CDR2 YNFKEQ, per germline. The CDR3 loop is CASSQVSGRSNQPQHF. The CDR3 region has the DNA TGTGCCAGCAGCCAAGTTTCGGGTAGGAGCAATCAGCCCCAGCATTTT.

This chain connects TRBV6-5 to TRBJ1-3; D not resolved. The CDR3 consists of 15 residues. Germline lookup yields CDR1 MNHEY and CDR2 SVGAGI. V lost 7 bases and J lost 4, with 17 bases in between. The DNA for the CDR3 is TGTGCCAGCAAGGGAGCCCGGGCTTACGGAAACACCATATATTTT. Its protein product is CASKGARAYGNTIYF.

A remark on this clone: The sample holds other DNA sequences that translate to the same CDR3. The chain is built from TRBV7-9 and TRBJ1-2, with a weak D call TRBD1 (5 bases). Between the trimmed V and J ends, which lost 3 bases and 2 bases, there was a span of 10 bases. Germline V CDR1 and CDR2: SEHNR, FQNEAQ (reference sequence). The CDR3 covers 14 residues. This CDR3 is CASSFREGNYGYTF. DNA of the CDR3: TGTGCCAGCAGCTTCCGGGAGGGGAACTATGGCTACACCTTC.

V is TRBV19 and J is TRBJ1-2, with 7 nucleotides matching TRBD1. Germline V lookup: CDR1 LNHDA, CDR2 SQIVND (reference sequence). J gave up 1 base and V 3 bases, and 5 bases lay outside the gene matches. This CDR3 is built from 15 residues. The DNA of the CDR3 is TGTGCCAGTAGTATGGGGGACAGACTTAACTATGGCTACACCTTC. It codes for CASSMGDRLNYGYTF.

The gene calls are TRBV7-9 and TRBJ2-2; 7 positions agree with TRBD2. V was clipped by 4 bases and J by 0 bases; unmatched bases: 5. There are 16 residues in the CDR3. Germline V lookup: CDR1 SEHNR, CDR2 FQNEAQ (reference sequence). The CDR3 spells CASSSGGVANTGELFF. CDR3 nucleotides: TGTGCCAGCAGCTCGGGAGGAGTTGCGAACACCGGGGAGCTGTTTTTT. The full variable domain, its missing parts supplied by reference TRBV7-9 and TRBJ2-2, is DTGVSQNPRHKITKRGQNVTFRCDPISEHNRLYWYRQTLGQGPEFLTYFQNEAQLEKSRLLSDRFSAERPKGSFSTLEIQRTEQGDSAMYLCASSSGGVANTGELFFGEGSRLTVL.

The count of this clone is one. The genes are TRBV6-1 and TRBJ2-5; D is ambiguous. From germline, CDR1 is MNHNS and CDR2 SASEGT. The CDR3 sequence is 14 residues long. V lost 2 bases and J lost 9, with 16 bases in between. Here the CDR3 DNA reads TGTGCCAGCAGTGAATTTCCCCTCAATGGGCCCCAGTACTTC. It encodes CASSEFPLNGPQYF.

The genes are TRBV6-5 and TRBJ1-1, with a possible D match to TRBD1 (6 bases). Trimming shortened V by 7 bases and J by 5 bases, and 17 bases separated the two germline ends. Germline CDR1 reads MNHEY; CDR2 reads SVGAGI. CDR3 length: 14 amino acids. The CDR3 spells CASITPGARTEAFF. CDR3 coding DNA: TGTGCCAGCATCACACCAGGGGCGAGGACTGAAGCTTTCTTT.

The V gene is TRBV19, the J gene TRBJ2-5; 7 bases are a match to TRBD2. CDR1 LNHDA and CDR2 SQIVND come from the germline V gene (reference sequence). Trimming at V came to 1 base and at J to 11 bases, leaving 7 bases not matched to a gene. CDR3 length: 13 amino acids. CDR3 loop: CASSIGMAGEQYF. Here the CDR3 DNA reads TGTGCCAGTAGTATAGGGATGGCGGGGGAGCAGTACTTC.

The chain couples TRBV5-6 to TRBJ1-4; D possibly corresponds to TRBD1 (6 bases). Germline V gene data show CDR1 as SGHDT and CDR2 as YYEEEE. The CDR3 runs to 14 residues. Trimming stripped 0 bases from V and 5 bases from J, with 8 bases between. The CDR3: CASSLGGLNEKLFF. As DNA, the CDR3 is TGTGCCAGCAGCTTGGGGGGGCTCAATGAAAAACTGTTTTTT.

V gene TRBV29-1 combines with J gene TRBJ2-7, with a tentative D call TRBD2 (6 bases). The ends were cut back, 7 bases at V and 6 bases at J, with 16 bases in the middle. Germline V gene data show CDR1 as SQVTM and CDR2 as ANQGSEA. This CDR3 comprises 12 residues. The CDR3 protein is CSGRDGSTEQYF. Here the CDR3 DNA reads TGCAGCGGGCGGGACGGTTCGACCGAGCAGTACTTC.

The chain combines TRBV9 with TRBJ2-2, with D possibly matching TRBD2 (5 bases). Between the trimmed V and J ends, which lost 6 bases and 3 bases, there was a span of 18 bases. This CDR3 contains 16 residues. The germline gives CDR1 SGDLS, CDR2 YYNGEE. The CDR3 region is CASMSSAEADTGELFF. In nucleotides, the CDR3 is TGTGCCAGCATGAGTTCGGCGGAGGCCGACACCGGGGAGCTGTTTTTT. The full variable domain, with the rest looked up from reference TRBV9 and TRBJ2-2, is DSGVTQTPKHLITATGQRVTLRCSPRSGDLSVYWYQQSLDQGLQFLIQYYNGEERAKGNILERFSAQQFPDLHSELNLSSLELGDSALYFCASMSSAEADTGELFFGEGSRLTVL.

The rearrangement links TRBV10-3 to TRBJ2-1; the D gene is possibly TRBD2 (6 bases). In germline, CDR1 is ENHRY, CDR2 SYGVKD. Trimming removed 8 bases at V and 0 bases at J, with 8 bases between. This CDR3 contains 13 residues. CDR3 sequence (DNA): TGTGCCATCGGAGGGCCCTCCTACAATGAGCAGTTCTTC. It translates to CAIGGPSYNEQFF.

This rearrangement joins TRBV9 to TRBJ1-6; the D gene is possibly TRBD1 (5 bases). Germline V lookup: CDR1 SGDLS, CDR2 YYNGEE. With 4 bases removed from V and 9 bases from J, the gap between germline ends came to 17 bases. This CDR3 contains 15 residues. The CDR3 sequence: CASSLKRGDGSPLHF. The CDR3 nucleotides are TGTGCCAGCAGCCTAAAGCGGGGGGACGGTTCACCCCTCCACTTT.

This chain joins TRBV7-9 and TRBJ1-2; D gene uncertain. Germline CDR1 SEHNR, CDR2 FQNEAQ (reference sequence). This CDR3 is 13 amino acids long. V shed 1 base and J shed 8 bases, with 11 bases lying between them. The DNA for the CDR3 is TGTGCCAGCAGCTTAGAGGCCAGCGGGGGCTACACCTTC. It translates to CASSLEASGGYTF.